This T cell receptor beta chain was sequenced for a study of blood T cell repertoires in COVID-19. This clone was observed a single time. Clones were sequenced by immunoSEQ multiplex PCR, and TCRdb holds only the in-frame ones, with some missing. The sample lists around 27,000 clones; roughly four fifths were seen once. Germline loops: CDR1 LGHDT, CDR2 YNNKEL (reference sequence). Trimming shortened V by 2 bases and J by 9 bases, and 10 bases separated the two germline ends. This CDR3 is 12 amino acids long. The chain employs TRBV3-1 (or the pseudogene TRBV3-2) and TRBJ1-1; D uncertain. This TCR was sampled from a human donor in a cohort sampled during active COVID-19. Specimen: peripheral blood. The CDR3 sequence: CASSQIGEQAFF. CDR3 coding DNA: TGTGCCAGCAGCCAAATTGGGGAGCAAGCTTTCTTT.